What follows describes a single T cell receptor (beta chain). PCR employed 60 Vbeta and 13 Jbeta primers. Produced via immunoSEQ multiplex PCR; TCRdb's table is partial and in-frame only. The table has more than 60,000 clones, 65% to 75% seen once. The data belong to a study of cytomegalovirus exposure and HLA in healthy donors. Overall study context: Most donors, 81% of a few hundred genotyped, fell in the Caucasian-associated ancestry cluster.

This CDR3 spans 14 amino acids. CDR1 and CDR2 (germline): SGHVS, FQNEAQ. Losses at the gene ends were 5 bases for V and 4 bases for J; bases not matched to a gene: 5. Input material: PBMCs. The TCR was taken from a man in his forties in good health and CMV-seropositive. The rearrangement uses TRBV7-8 and TRBJ2-3, with 8 bases that match TRBD1. Here the CDR3 reads CASSPDRVADTQYF. The CDR3 DNA follows: TGTGCCAGCAGCCCGGACAGGGTGGCAGATACGCAGTATTTT.